A single sample gave rise to the 32 T cell receptor beta chains below, sequenced in a study of T cells after yellow fever vaccination. TCRdb reprocessed the 5' RACE reads via MiXCR and lists one record per CDR3 protein. The sample gives 500,000 to 650,000 distinct CDR3 sequences, less than 20% of which show up once; about 18% is in the top ten. The sequencing used PBMCs, collected 4 to 6 days after the first yellow fever vaccination. These receptors were taken from a man between 18 and 35 years old who received the YFV17D yellow fever vaccine.

This clonotype was recorded many times. The genes are TRBV2 and TRBJ2-1; a possible D gene is TRBD2 (5 bases). Germline V lookup: CDR1 SNHLY, CDR2 FYNNEI. The germline V and J ends were trimmed by 6 bases and 0 bases, with 15 bases remaining between them. This CDR3 contains 16 residues. As DNA, the CDR3 is TGTGCCAGCAGCCGCCCGCCGGGGAGCTCCTACAATGAGCAGTTCTTC. It yields the protein CASSRPPGSSYNEQFF. Complete variable domain (other parts from reference TRBV2 and TRBJ2-1): EPEVTQTPSHQVTQMGQEVILRCVPISNHLYFYWYRQILGQKVEFLVSFYNNEISEKSEIFDDQFSVERPDGSNFTLKIRSTKLEDSAMYFCASSRPPGSSYNEQFFGPGTRLTVL.

The V and J genes are TRBV28 and TRBJ2-7; unclear D gene. Trimming cost V 4 bases and J 4 bases, with 17 bases left between them. The CDR3 extends over 15 amino acids. Germline assignment: CDR1 MDHEN and CDR2 SYDVKM. CDR3 sequence (DNA): TGTGCCAGCAGTTCGTCAGGTAGGAGAAGTTACGAGCAGTACGTC. The encoded protein is CASSSSGRRSYEQYV.

This clonotype was seen a few times. V and J are TRBV20-1 and TRBJ1-5, with D possibly being TRBD1 (6 bases). CDR3 length: 13 amino acids. Per germline, CDR1 DFQATT and CDR2 SNEGSKA (reference sequence). Trimming took 3 bases from V and 4 from J, leaving 10 bases between them. The CDR3 sequence is CSASFRGNQPQHF. The CDR3 coding sequence is TGCAGTGCTAGTTTCAGGGGTAATCAGCCCCAGCATTTT.

The chain has TRBV19 and TRBJ1-2; D gene ambiguous. The germline gives CDR1 LNHDA, CDR2 SQIVND (reference sequence). The CDR3 runs 12 residues. V was trimmed by 4 bases and J by 8 bases, leaving 11 bases between them. As DNA, the CDR3 is TGTGCCAGTAGTACCAGACCTGGAGGCTACACCTTC. It specifies CASSTRPGGYTF.

The rearrangement links TRBV12-3 or TRBV12-4 to TRBJ2-1; TRBD2 aligns across 9 bases. The CDR3 has 17 amino acids. With 4 bases clipped from V and 3 bases from J, the junction kept 10 bases outside the gene matches. In DNA, the CDR3 is TGTGCCAGCAGTTCGCGAAGCGGGGGGCAGTACTACAATGAGCAGTTCTTC. Translated, it gives CASSSRSGGQYYNEQFF.

This chain uses TRBV6-6 with TRBJ2-1, with D possibly being TRBD1 or TRBD2 (8 bases each). Trimming left V 11 bases short and J 7 bases short, with 18 bases between. Germline V gives CDR1 MNHNY, CDR2 SVGAGI (reference sequence). The CDR3 has 13 amino acids. CDR3 sequence reads: CAAGGQVWNEQFF. DNA for the CDR3: TGTGCCGCGGGGGGACAGGTATGGAATGAGCAGTTCTTC.

The count of this clonotype is one. The chain joins TRBV28 to TRBJ1-2, with 8 bases identical to TRBD1. V was pared by 6 bases and J by 8 bases, with 14 bases of the junction left unmatched. This CDR3 has 15 amino acids. Per the germline V gene, CDR1 is MDHEN and CDR2 is SYDVKM. CDR3 coding DNA: TGTGCCAGCAGACCTCCACCGGCGACAGGGGTCGGCTACACCTTC. The encoded protein is CASRPPPATGVGYTF.

This clonotype was detected many times. The gene calls are TRBV7-9 and TRBJ1-1, with D uncertain. The ends were cut back, 8 bases at V and 1 base at J, with 14 bases in the middle. This CDR3 region has 14 residues. The V gene's germline CDR1 is SEHNR and CDR2 FQNEAQ (reference sequence). The CDR3 DNA is TGTGCCAGCTCCCCTTATGGGGAGAACACTGAAGCTTTCTTT. This encodes CASSPYGENTEAFF.

The V and J genes are TRBV4-3 and TRBJ2-7; TRBD1 matches at 7 bases. There are 13 residues in the CDR3. The V gene's germline CDR1 is LGHNA and CDR2 YSLEER. J was trimmed by 5 bases and V by 5 bases; bases with no gene match: 6. The DNA of the CDR3 is TGCGCCAGCAGCATCAGACAGGGAAACGAGCAGTACTTC. Translated: CASSIRQGNEQYF.

The CDR3 nucleotides read TGCGCCAGCAGCTTGCGGGATGGGGCCACTGAAGCTTTCTTT. Protein sequence: CASSLRDGATEAFF. This rearrangement joins TRBV5-1 to TRBJ1-1; tentative D call: TRBD1 (5 bases). There are 14 residues in the CDR3. Per the germline V gene, CDR1 is SGHRS and CDR2 is YFSETQ. V was pared by 1 base and J by 4 bases, with 11 bases between.

The chain is built from TRBV6-1 and TRBJ2-5, with TRBD2 matching 10 bases. The V segment lost 7 bases and the J segment 1 base; nucleotides outside the gene matches: 3. The CDR3 runs 14 residues. Germline CDR1 MNHNS, CDR2 SASEGT. Written as DNA, the CDR3 is TGTGCCAGCACCTGGACTAGCGGCCAAGAGACCCAGTACTTC. This translates into CASTWTSGQETQYF.

This clonotype has at least ten counts. V is TRBV4-1 and J is TRBJ2-2; 13 positions agree with TRBD2. CDR3 length equals 16 residues. Germline V gives CDR1 MGHRA, CDR2 YSYEKL. Trimming at V came to 2 bases and at J to 5 bases, leaving 2 bases not matched to a gene. CDR3 residues: CASSQSTSGGTGELFF. CDR3 nucleotides: TGCGCCAGCAGCCAATCGACTAGCGGGGGGACCGGGGAGCTGTTTTTT.

The CDR3 here is CASSSRQGGQPQHF. In DNA form, the CDR3 reads TGTGCCAGCAGCTCCAGACAGGGAGGGCAGCCCCAGCATTTT. The chain employs TRBV7-6 and TRBJ1-5, with 7 bases fitting TRBD1. V shed 4 bases, J shed 7 bases, and the junction held 7 bases outside the gene matches. CDR3 length equals 14 residues. Germline V lookup: CDR1 SGHVS, CDR2 FNYEAQ.

The chain has TRBV7-2 and TRBJ2-1; perhaps TRBD2 as D (6 bases). The CDR3 runs to 13 residues. The V end lost 5 bases, the J end lost 12 bases, and 17 bases lay between the germline ends. Germline-derived CDR1 and CDR2 are SGHTA and FQGNSA. CDR3 sequence (DNA): TGTGCCAGCAGCCCTAGTAGGGAGGTGGGGCAGTTCTTC. It is translated as CASSPSREVGQFF.

J is TRBJ1-5 and V is TRBV7-8; D call uncertain. The length of the CDR3 is 17 residues. CDR1 is SGHVS and CDR2 is FQNEAQ in the germline V gene. V was pared by 1 base and J by 0 bases, with 13 bases between. The CDR3 reads CASSLGAGDYSNQPQHF. CDR3 nucleotides: TGTGCCAGCAGCTTAGGAGCAGGCGACTATAGCAATCAGCCCCAGCATTTT.

This sequence joins TRBV7-9 and TRBJ1-4; the match to TRBD1 covers 9 bases. Germline V lookup: CDR1 SEHNR, CDR2 FQNEAQ (reference sequence). Unmatched junction bases numbered 5, after V lost 1 base and J lost 5 bases. The CDR3 has 16 residues. The CDR3 reads CASSLGRDRVNEKLFF. CDR3 nucleotide sequence: TGTGCCAGCAGCTTAGGCCGGGACAGGGTCAATGAAAAACTGTTTTTT. Combining the CDR3 with reference TRBV7-9 and TRBJ1-4 gives the whole variable domain DTGVSQNPRHKITKRGQNVTFRCDPISEHNRLYWYRQTLGQGPEFLTYFQNEAQLEKSRLLSDRFSAERPKGSFSTLEIQRTEQGDSAMYLCASSLGRDRVNEKLFFGSGTQLSVL.

The chain is built from TRBV4-1 and TRBJ2-7, with 7 bases fitting TRBD1. Germline trimming cut 1 base from V and 1 base from J; bases unmatched to any gene: 13. Germline V gene lookup returns CDR1 MGHRA and CDR2 YSYEKL. The CDR3 is 18 amino acids. CDR3 loop: CASSQGGRQGCESYEQYV. As DNA, the CDR3 is TGCGCCAGCAGCCAAGGGGGTCGACAGGGATGTGAATCCTACGAGCAGTACGTC.

This clonotype was recorded at least ten times. The genes are TRBV24-1 and TRBJ2-2, with D unresolved. Germline-derived CDR1 and CDR2 are KGHDR and SFDVKD. The CDR3 has 14 amino acids. Deletions cut 4 bases from V and 6 bases from J, with 11 bases between. In DNA form, the CDR3 reads TGTGCCACCAGTGAGGCCGGGTTGGCCGGGGAGCTGTTTTTT. It codes for CATSEAGLAGELFF.

The chain has TRBV6-2 or TRBV6-3 and TRBJ2-7, with D uncertain. The CDR3 is made up of 12 amino acids. Trimming took off 7 bases at V and 3 bases at J, with 10 bases between the two ends. The germline V gene encodes CDR1 MNHEY and CDR2 SVGEGT. The CDR3 nucleotides read TGTGCCAGCAACCGGCTGGGCTACGAGCAGTACGTC. Translation: CASNRLGYEQYV.

The V and J genes are TRBV4-2 and TRBJ1-5; TRBD1 is a possible D gene (5 bases). Trimming pared 0 bases from V and 11 bases from J, leaving 14 bases between. The CDR3 loop spans 14 amino acids. Germline loops: CDR1 LGHNA, CDR2 YNFKEQ. This CDR3 is CASSQDWGGITQHF. CDR3 DNA: TGTGCCAGCAGCCAAGACTGGGGGGGAATCACCCAGCATTTT.

The table lists this clonotype with a few counts. The rearrangement links TRBV18 to TRBJ2-4; D gene ambiguous. The CDR3 contains 13 residues. Germline lookup yields CDR1 KGHSH and CDR2 LQKENI. Trimming removed 3 bases at V and 8 bases at J, with 11 bases between. CDR3 amino acids: CASSPSGKDIQYF. In nucleotides, the CDR3 is TGTGCCAGCTCACCCTCGGGCAAGGACATTCAGTACTTC.

This clonotype showed up just a few times. The chain has TRBV10-3 and TRBJ2-5; possibly TRBD2 for D (6 bases). Germline values: CDR1 ENHRY, CDR2 SYGVKD. Trimming shortened V by 10 bases and J by 4 bases, and 16 bases separated the two germline ends. This CDR3 has 13 amino acids. CDR3 DNA: TGTGCCACCTCGGGACTCGGGGGAGAGACCCAGTACTTC. The encoded protein is CATSGLGGETQYF.

This clonotype appeared a few times. This chain connects TRBV9 to TRBJ2-3, with D tentatively TRBD2 (6 bases). This CDR3 spans 16 amino acids. Trimming took 3 bases from V and 2 from J, leaving 16 bases between them. CDR1 is SGDLS, CDR2 YYNGEE, per germline. DNA for the CDR3: TGTGCCAGCAGCGAACGTTGGAGGGAATCCACAGATACGCAGTATTTT. It is translated as CASSERWRESTDTQYF.

This clonotype was counted a few times. The CDR3, as DNA: TGTGCCAGCAGCTTGTTGAAAGCGGCTAATGAAAAACTGTTTTTT. This codes for CASSLLKAANEKLFF. J is TRBJ1-4 and V is TRBV5-5; no clear D gene. CDR3 length equals 15 residues. Germline loops: CDR1 SGHKS, CDR2 YYEKEE (reference sequence). Trimming took off 1 base at V and 3 bases at J, with 10 bases between the two ends.

V gene TRBV29-1 combines with J gene TRBJ1-2, with D perhaps TRBD1 (5 bases). V lost 4 bases to trimming and J lost 4 bases, with 13 bases between them. The CDR3 loop spans 13 amino acids. CDR1 is SQVTM and CDR2 is ANQGSEA in the germline V gene. DNA of the CDR3: TGCAGCGTTGCAAATGACAGAAGCTATGGCTACACCTTC. It yields the protein CSVANDRSYGYTF.

The J gene is TRBJ1-1, the V gene TRBV9, with D unclear. Trimming removed 0 bases at V and 1 base at J, with 10 bases between. There are 15 residues in the CDR3. CDR1 is SGDLS, CDR2 YYNGEE, per germline. CDR3 nucleotide sequence: TGTGCCAGCAGCGTAGTACCAGGCAGGAACACTGAAGCTTTCTTT. Its protein is CASSVVPGRNTEAFF.

The chain is built from TRBV7-2 and TRBJ2-1; 9 positions agree with TRBD2. Germline-derived CDR1 and CDR2 are SGHTA and FQGNSA. The CDR3 totals 17 residues. V shed 4 bases and J 9 bases; nucleotides not matched to a gene: 16. Here the CDR3 DNA reads TGTGCCAGCAGCTCCACTCGCGGGGGGGCTAAGTTTGGTGAGCAGTTCTTC. It is translated as CASSSTRGGAKFGEQFF. The full variable domain, its missing parts supplied by reference TRBV7-2 and TRBJ2-1, is GAGVSQSPSNKVTEKGKDVELRCDPISGHTALYWYRQSLGQGLEFLIYFQGNSAPDKSGLPSDRFSAERTGGSVSTLTIQRTQQEDSAVYLCASSSTRGGAKFGEQFFGPGTRLTVL.

This chain connects TRBV4-3 to TRBJ1-3; unclear D gene. This CDR3 spans 15 amino acids. V gave up 4 bases and J gave up 2 bases, with 12 bases separating them. CDR1 LGHNA and CDR2 YSLEER come from the germline V gene. CDR3 sequence: CASSLGSSAGNTIYF. The CDR3 nucleotides are TGCGCCAGCAGCCTGGGGTCAAGCGCTGGAAACACCATATATTTT.

V is TRBV11-2 and J is TRBJ2-7; D gene uncertain. Trimming shortened V by 2 bases and J by 9 bases, and 17 bases separated the two germline ends. Germline V gene data show CDR1 as SGHAT and CDR2 as FQNNGV. The CDR3 extends over 14 amino acids. The CDR3 nucleotides are TGTGCCAGCAGCTTATCCCTCGAGGACCGTTGGCAGTACGTC. It yields the protein CASSLSLEDRWQYV.

The rearrangement links TRBV7-3 to TRBJ2-3; 7 nucleotides align to TRBD2. V trimming: 4 bases; J trimming: 3 bases; junction bases outside the gene matches: 7. CDR1 and CDR2 (germline): SGHTA, FQGTGA. The CDR3 covers 15 residues. The CDR3 reads CASSSLGGVTDTQYF. As DNA, the CDR3 is TGTGCCAGCAGCTCGCTGGGGGGGGTAACAGATACGCAGTATTTT.

V and J are TRBV14 and TRBJ2-7; D gene ambiguous. The CDR3 runs to 15 residues. CDR1 and CDR2 from the germline V gene are SGHDN and FVKESK. Trimming shortened V by 0 bases and J by 0 bases, and 9 bases separated the two germline ends. The CDR3 reads CASSQEPSGSYEQYF. The CDR3 DNA is TGTGCCAGCAGCCAAGAACCCTCGGGCTCCTACGAGCAGTACTTC.

This clonotype has more than one count but fewer than ten. This rearrangement joins TRBV12-3 or TRBV12-4 to TRBJ2-7; no definite D call. Deletions cut 6 bases from V and 1 base from J, with 10 bases between. The CDR3 length is 13 residues. The CDR3 nucleotides read TGTGCCAGCAGACCGAGACTTTCCTACGAGCAGTACTTC. Its translation is CASRPRLSYEQYF.